This TCR beta chain stems from a study of breast tumors, draining lymph nodes, adjacent tissues. The study, taken as a whole, reports: Compared with lymph nodes, tumors were less diverse; compared with nontumor tissue, more. That most tumor T cells come from lymph nodes remained unproven.

With regard to this clonotype: As yet, its antigen is unknown.

TCRdb independently ran MiXCR on the multiplex PCR reads; one entry per CDR3 protein. Here the sample spans 70,000 or so distinct CDR3 sequences, roughly 44% being singletons. This CDR3 contains 13 residues. Germline V gene lookup returns CDR1 SGHRS and CDR2 YFSETQ. V lost 0 bases and J 7 bases, leaving 7 bases between the germline ends. This chain joins TRBV5-1 and TRBJ2-2, with D perhaps matching TRBD2 (5 bases). Sequencing input: breast tumor tissue. This receptor was identified in a female donor with breast cancer. Some clones in this sample may be carry-over from other donors' samples. In nucleotides, the CDR3 is TGCGCCAGCAGCTTGGCCACTAGCGGGGAGCTGTTTTTT. Translating gives CASSLATSGELFF.